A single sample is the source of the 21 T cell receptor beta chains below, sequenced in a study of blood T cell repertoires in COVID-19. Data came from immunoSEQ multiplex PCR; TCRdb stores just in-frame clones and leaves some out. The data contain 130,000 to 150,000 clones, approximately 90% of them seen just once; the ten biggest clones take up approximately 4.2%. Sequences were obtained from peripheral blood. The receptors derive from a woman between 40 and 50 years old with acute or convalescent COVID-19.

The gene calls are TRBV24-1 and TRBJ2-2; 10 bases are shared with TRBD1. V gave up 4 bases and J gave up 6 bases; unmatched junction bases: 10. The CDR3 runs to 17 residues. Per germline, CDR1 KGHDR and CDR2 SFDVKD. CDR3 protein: CATSDHPGTGVAGELFF. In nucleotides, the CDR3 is TGTGCCACCAGTGACCACCCCGGGACAGGGGTTGCCGGGGAGCTGTTTTTT.

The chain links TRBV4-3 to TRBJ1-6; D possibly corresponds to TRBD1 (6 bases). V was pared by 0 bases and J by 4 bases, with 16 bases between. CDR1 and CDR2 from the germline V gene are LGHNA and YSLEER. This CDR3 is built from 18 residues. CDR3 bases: TGCGCCAGCAGCCAAGACGGGGGGCACTGGGATTATAATTCACCCCTCCACTTT. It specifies CASSQDGGHWDYNSPLHF.

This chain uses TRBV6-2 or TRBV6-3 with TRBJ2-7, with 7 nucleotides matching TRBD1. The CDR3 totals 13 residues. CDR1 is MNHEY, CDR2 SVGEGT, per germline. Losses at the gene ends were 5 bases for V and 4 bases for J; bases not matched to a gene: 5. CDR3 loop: CASSRGQLYEQYF. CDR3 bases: TGTGCCAGCAGTAGGGGACAGCTTTACGAGCAGTACTTC.

Here the CDR3 reads CASSYALLTSYEQYF. Here the CDR3 DNA reads TGTGCCAGCAGTTACGCCCTTTTGACATCCTACGAGCAGTACTTC. The chain joins TRBV6-2 or TRBV6-3 to TRBJ2-7; D gene unclear. This CDR3 region has 15 residues. V lost 2 bases to trimming and J lost 1 base, with 12 bases between them. Germline V gene lookup returns CDR1 MNHEY and CDR2 SVGEGT.

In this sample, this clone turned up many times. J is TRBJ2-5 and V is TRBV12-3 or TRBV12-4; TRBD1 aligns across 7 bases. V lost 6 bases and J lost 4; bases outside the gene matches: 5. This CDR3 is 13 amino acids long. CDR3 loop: CASSRDRVETQYF. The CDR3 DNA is TGTGCCAGCAGCCGCGACAGGGTAGAGACCCAGTACTTC.

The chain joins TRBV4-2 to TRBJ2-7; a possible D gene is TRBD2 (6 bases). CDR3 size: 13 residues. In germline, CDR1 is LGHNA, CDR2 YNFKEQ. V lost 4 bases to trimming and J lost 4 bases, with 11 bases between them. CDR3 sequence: CASSPGLFYEQYF. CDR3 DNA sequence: TGTGCCAGCAGCCCGGGACTTTTTTACGAGCAGTACTTC.

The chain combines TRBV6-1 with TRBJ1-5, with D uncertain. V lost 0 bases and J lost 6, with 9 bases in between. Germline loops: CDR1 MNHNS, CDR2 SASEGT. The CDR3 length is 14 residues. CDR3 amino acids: CASSEAVGGQPQHF. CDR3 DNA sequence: TGTGCCAGCAGTGAAGCTGTAGGCGGTCAGCCCCAGCATTTT.

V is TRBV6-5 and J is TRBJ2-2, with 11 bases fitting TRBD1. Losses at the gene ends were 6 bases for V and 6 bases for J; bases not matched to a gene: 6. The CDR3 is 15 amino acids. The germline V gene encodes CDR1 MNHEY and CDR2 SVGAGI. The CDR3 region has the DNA TGTGCCAGCAGATCCGGGACAGGGGGTGCCGGGGAGCTGTTTTTT. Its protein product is CASRSGTGGAGELFF.

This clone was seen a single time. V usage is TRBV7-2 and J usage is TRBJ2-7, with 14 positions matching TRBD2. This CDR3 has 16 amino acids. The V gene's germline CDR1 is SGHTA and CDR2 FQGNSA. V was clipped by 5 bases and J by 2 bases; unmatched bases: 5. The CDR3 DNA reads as TGTGCCAGCAGCCTACGGACTAGCGGGAGGCCCTACGAGCAGTACTTC. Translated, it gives CASSLRTSGRPYEQYF.

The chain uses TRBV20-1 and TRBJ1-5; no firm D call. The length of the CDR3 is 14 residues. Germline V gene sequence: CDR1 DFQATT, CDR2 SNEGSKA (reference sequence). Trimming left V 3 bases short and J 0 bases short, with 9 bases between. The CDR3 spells CSASAYNSNQPQHF. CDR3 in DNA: TGCAGTGCTAGTGCTTATAATAGCAATCAGCCCCAGCATTTT.

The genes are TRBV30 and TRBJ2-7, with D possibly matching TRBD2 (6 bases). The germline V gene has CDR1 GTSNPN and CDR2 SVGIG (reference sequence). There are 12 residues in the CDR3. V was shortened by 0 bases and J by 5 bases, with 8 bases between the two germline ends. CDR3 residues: CAWSVWGDEQYF. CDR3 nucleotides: TGTGCCTGGAGTGTATGGGGGGACGAGCAGTACTTC.

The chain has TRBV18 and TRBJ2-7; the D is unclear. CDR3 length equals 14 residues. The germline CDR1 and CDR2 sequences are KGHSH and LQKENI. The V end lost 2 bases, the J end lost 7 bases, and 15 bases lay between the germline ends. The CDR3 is CASSPALSSWEQYF. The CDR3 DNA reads TGTGCCAGCTCACCAGCTTTGAGTAGTTGGGAGCAGTACTTC. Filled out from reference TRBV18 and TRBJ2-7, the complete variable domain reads NAGVMQNPRHLVRRRGQEARLRCSPMKGHSHVYWYRQLPEEGLKFMVYLQKENIIDESGMPKERFSAEFPKEGPSILRIQQVVRGDSAAYFCASSPALSSWEQYFGPGTRLTVT.

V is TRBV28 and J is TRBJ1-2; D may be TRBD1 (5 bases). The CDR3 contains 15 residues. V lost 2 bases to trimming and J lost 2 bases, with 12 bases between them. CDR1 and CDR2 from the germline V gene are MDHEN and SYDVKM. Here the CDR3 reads CASSLQGSENYGYTF. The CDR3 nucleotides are TGTGCCAGCAGTTTACAGGGCAGTGAGAACTATGGCTACACCTTC.

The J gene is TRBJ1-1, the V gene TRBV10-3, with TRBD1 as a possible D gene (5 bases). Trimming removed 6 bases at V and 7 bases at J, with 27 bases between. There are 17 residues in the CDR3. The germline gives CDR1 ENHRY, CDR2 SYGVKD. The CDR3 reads CAISDPYTGSSKVEAFF. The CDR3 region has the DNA TGTGCCATCAGCGACCCATACACAGGTTCAAGTAAGGTTGAAGCTTTCTTT.

The CDR3 bases are TGTGCCAGCAGCTTGGGGGCAGCGGGGAGAGTGGGGGACACTGAAGCTTTCTTT. This translates into CASSLGAAGRVGDTEAFF. The genes are TRBV5-8 and TRBJ1-1; D might be TRBD1 (5 bases). Germline CDR1 and CDR2: SGHTS and YDEGEE. Trimming stripped 0 bases from V and 3 bases from J, with 21 bases between. The CDR3 runs 18 residues.

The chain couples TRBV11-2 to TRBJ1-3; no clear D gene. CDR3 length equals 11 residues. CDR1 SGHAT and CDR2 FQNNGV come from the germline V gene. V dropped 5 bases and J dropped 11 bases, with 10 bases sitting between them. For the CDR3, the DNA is TGTGCCAGCAGCCCCCCGGGTCCCATATATTTT. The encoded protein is CASSPPGPIYF. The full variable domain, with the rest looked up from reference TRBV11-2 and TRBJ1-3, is EAGVAQSPRYKIIEKRQSVAFWCNPISGHATLYWYQQILGQGPKLLIQFQNNGVVDDSQLPKDRFSAERLKGVDSTLKIQPAKLEDSAVYLCASSPPGPIYFGEGSWLTVV.

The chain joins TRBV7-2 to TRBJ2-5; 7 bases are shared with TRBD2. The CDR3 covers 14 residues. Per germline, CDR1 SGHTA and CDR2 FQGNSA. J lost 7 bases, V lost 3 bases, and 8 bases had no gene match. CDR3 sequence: CASSFPGLGGTQYF. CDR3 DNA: TGTGCCAGCAGCTTTCCAGGACTAGGAGGGACCCAGTACTTC.

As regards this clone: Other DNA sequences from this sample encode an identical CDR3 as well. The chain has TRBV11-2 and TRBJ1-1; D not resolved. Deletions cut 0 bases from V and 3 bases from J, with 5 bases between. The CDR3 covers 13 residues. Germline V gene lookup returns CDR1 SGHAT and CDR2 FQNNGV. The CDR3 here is CASSLERDTEAFF. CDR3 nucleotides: TGTGCCAGCAGCTTAGAGCGCGACACTGAAGCTTTCTTT.

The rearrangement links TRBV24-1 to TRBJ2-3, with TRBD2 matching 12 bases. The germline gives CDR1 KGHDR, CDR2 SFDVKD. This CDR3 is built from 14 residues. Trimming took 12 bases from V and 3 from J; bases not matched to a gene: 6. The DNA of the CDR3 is TGTGCCGCTAGCGGGGGGGCCGCTACAGATACGCAGTATTTT. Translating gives CAASGGAATDTQYF.

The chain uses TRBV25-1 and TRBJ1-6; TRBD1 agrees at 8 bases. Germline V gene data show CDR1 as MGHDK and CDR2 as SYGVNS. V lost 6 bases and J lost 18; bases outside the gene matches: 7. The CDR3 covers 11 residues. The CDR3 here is CASSTGTGSHF. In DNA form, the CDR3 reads TGTGCCAGCAGCACCGGGACAGGTTCCCACTTT.

The CDR3 here is CASSSPGTGFSNEQFF. In DNA form, the CDR3 reads TGTGCCAGCAGTTCCCCTGGGACAGGGTTTAGCAATGAGCAGTTCTTC. The chain is built from TRBV28 and TRBJ2-1, with 9 bases aligning to TRBD1. V lost 4 bases and J lost 6; bases outside the gene matches: 10. This CDR3 contains 16 residues. The germline V gene encodes CDR1 MDHEN and CDR2 SYDVKM. The full variable domain, its missing parts supplied by reference TRBV28 and TRBJ2-1, is DVKVTQSSRYLVKRTGEKVFLECVQDMDHENMFWYRQDPGLGLRLIYFSYDVKMKEKGDIPEGYSVSREKKERFSLILESASTNQTSMYLCASSSPGTGFSNEQFFGPGTRLTVL.